The 32 T cell receptor beta chains below come from one sample, sequenced in a study of cytomegalovirus exposure and HLA in healthy donors. The PCR had 60 Vbeta and 13 Jbeta primers. Generated by immunoSEQ multiplex PCR, the TCRdb table keeps only in-frame clones and is missing some. The sample includes more than 95,000 clones, roughly a tenth of them seen just once. The sequencing sample was made of PBMCs. The receptors here all came from a woman between 18 and 29 years old in good health and CMV-seropositive.

V is TRBV21-1 and J is TRBJ2-5; the table's D call, TRBD2, has no DNA check behind it. TRBV21-1 is reported as a pseudogene. CDR3 length: 12 residues. The CDR3 DNA reads TGTGCCAGCATAGCGCTTTTGGAGACCCAGTACTTC. It is translated as CASIALLETQYF.

This clone was counted only a few times. One end of the junction fails to match germline, which may point to a read error. Other DNA sequences in this sample translate to the same CDR3. The CDR3 protein is CASSVKRDSEAFF. The CDR3 nucleotides are TGTGCTAGCAGTGTCAAAAGGGACAGTGAAGCTTTCTTT. The chain is built from TRBV6-1 and TRBJ1-1, with 7 bases lining up with TRBD1. This CDR3 spans 13 amino acids. CDR1 and CDR2 from the germline V gene are MNHNS and SASEGT.

There are a few counts of this clone. The J gene is TRBJ2-5, the V gene TRBV13; 9 bases match TRBD2. Germline loops: CDR1 PRHDT, CDR2 FYEKMQ (reference sequence). This CDR3 region has 14 residues. Trimming removed 5 bases from V and 5 bases from J; junction bases left unmatched: 6. In DNA form, the CDR3 reads TGTGCCAGCAGCCACCGGACTAGCGCGGAGACCCAGTACTTC. Its translation: CASSHRTSAETQYF. The variable domain in full, with the rest retrieved from reference TRBV13 and TRBJ2-5, is AAGVIQSPRHLIKEKRETATLKCYPIPRHDTVYWYQQGPGQDPQFLISFYEKMQSDKGSIPDRFSAQQFSDYHSELNMSSLELGDSALYFCASSHRTSAETQYFGPGTRLLVL.

CDR3 in amino acids: CASSQETLDRGLLNTEAFF. The DNA for the CDR3 is TGTGCCAGCAGCCAAGAAACGTTGGACAGGGGGCTCTTGAACACTGAAGCTTTCTTT. The chain couples TRBV14 to TRBJ1-1; TRBD1 matches at 11 bases. Trimming took 0 bases from V and 0 from J; bases not matched to a gene: 9. The CDR3 extends over 19 amino acids. Per the germline V gene, CDR1 is SGHDN and CDR2 is FVKESK.

This clone was found a few times. The rearrangement joins TRBV28 to TRBJ2-5, with TRBD1 matching 8 bases. The CDR3 totals 16 residues. J lost 2 bases, V lost 2 bases, and 7 bases had no gene match. Germline CDR1 reads MDHEN; CDR2 reads SYDVKM. The CDR3 spells CASSLLGTGPQETQYF. The CDR3 nucleotides read TGTGCCAGCAGTTTACTAGGGACAGGTCCGCAAGAGACCCAGTACTTC.

This clone was detected only a few times. V usage is TRBV19 and J usage is TRBJ2-7, with 7 bases matching TRBD2. With 7 bases clipped from V and 4 bases from J, the junction kept 19 bases outside the gene matches. CDR1 is LNHDA and CDR2 is SQIVND in the germline V gene (reference sequence). CDR3 length: 17 residues. The CDR3, as DNA: TGTGCCAGTACCACCAAGGGAGGGTTCGGCGGGGGATACGAGCAGTACTTC. It translates to CASTTKGGFGGGYEQYF.

The table lists this clone with a few counts. This chain uses TRBV29-1 with TRBJ1-2; 11 bases are a match to TRBD1. The CDR3 is 13 residues long. V lost 7 bases, J lost 7 bases, and 8 bases stayed unmatched. Looked up from germline, CDR1 is SQVTM and CDR2 is ANQGSEA. This CDR3 reads CSARGQGDSGYTF. CDR3 nucleotides: TGCAGCGCTCGGGGACAGGGGGACTCTGGCTACACCTTC.

This clone was found a few times. The chain recombines TRBV28 with TRBJ1-5; 10 bases agree with TRBD1. The V gene's germline CDR1 is MDHEN and CDR2 SYDVKM. This CDR3 comprises 16 residues. After removal of 5 bases from V and 1 base from J, the junction contained 5 bases not matched to a gene. In nucleotides, the CDR3 is TGTGCCAGCAGTCATCGGGACAGGGGAAGCAATCAGCCCCAGCATTTT. This encodes CASSHRDRGSNQPQHF.

This clone was found a few times. DNA of the CDR3: TGCAGCGCCATTCTTAGGGGGGGCACTGAAGCTTTCTTT. As protein: CSAILRGGTEAFF. The rearrangement links TRBV29-1 to TRBJ1-1; a possible D gene is TRBD1 (6 bases). This CDR3 is 13 amino acids long. V lost 7 bases, J lost 4 bases, and 16 bases lay in between. Germline V gives CDR1 SQVTM, CDR2 ANQGSEA.

The J gene is TRBJ1-1, the V gene TRBV18; no reliable D call. CDR3 length: 13 amino acids. V dropped 6 bases and J dropped 7 bases, with 15 bases sitting between them. The germline CDR1 and CDR2 sequences are KGHSH and LQKENI. In nucleotides, the CDR3 is TGTGCCAGCTCCCGCGGTCCGGATTTTGAAGCTTTCTTT. Amino acid sequence: CASSRGPDFEAFF.

There are a few counts of this clone. The chain combines TRBV6-5 with TRBJ1-2; 8 bases line up with TRBD1. Germline loops: CDR1 MNHEY, CDR2 SVGAGI. The V and J ends lost 1 base and 8 bases, in that order; junction bases with no gene match: 3. The CDR3 is 13 residues long. CDR3 sequence reads: CASSYLDRGGYTF. In DNA form, the CDR3 reads TGTGCCAGCAGTTACTTAGACAGGGGAGGCTACACCTTC.

This clone was detected only a few times. The chain recombines TRBV7-6 with TRBJ2-5, with 11 nucleotides matching TRBD2. The CDR3 consists of 17 residues. CDR1 and CDR2 from the germline V gene are SGHVS and FNYEAQ. Trimming removed 5 bases from V and 3 bases from J; junction bases left unmatched: 11. CDR3 sequence: CASSVQPGLADKETQYF. The CDR3 DNA reads TGTGCCAGCAGCGTACAGCCGGGACTAGCGGATAAAGAGACCCAGTACTTC.

This chain joins TRBV7-9 and TRBJ1-4; 12 bases line up with TRBD1. Trimming took 1 base from V and 8 from J; bases not matched to a gene: 2. There are 15 residues in the CDR3. Germline loops: CDR1 SEHNR, CDR2 FQNEAQ (reference sequence). CDR3 nucleotides: TGTGCCAGCAGCTTAGGGGACAGGGGGCGAGAAAAACTGTTTTTT. Translated: CASSLGDRGREKLFF.

The chain links TRBV28 to TRBJ1-2; D is uncertain. Between the trimmed V and J ends, which lost 4 bases and 5 bases, there was a span of 5 bases. This CDR3 contains 11 residues. The germline V gene has CDR1 MDHEN and CDR2 SYDVKM. CDR3 sequence: CASSYGYGYTF. As DNA, the CDR3 is TGTGCCAGCAGTTACGGGTATGGCTACACCTTC.

V and J are TRBV28 and TRBJ2-1; D not certain. CDR1 is MDHEN and CDR2 is SYDVKM in the germline V gene. The CDR3 runs 14 residues. Trimming cost V 6 bases and J 13 bases, with 22 bases left between them. CDR3: CASSFGAYQETQFF. The CDR3 nucleotides read TGTGCCAGCAGCTTCGGAGCGTACCAAGAGACCCAGTTCTTC.

The chain joins TRBV18 to TRBJ1-2; TRBD1 matches at 9 bases. The germline V gene has CDR1 KGHSH and CDR2 LQKENI. This CDR3 spans 16 amino acids. The J segment lost 8 bases and the V segment lost 3 bases, leaving 13 bases of the junction unmatched. This CDR3 reads CASSPAQLQGAEGYTF. CDR3 DNA sequence: TGTGCCAGCTCACCTGCTCAGTTACAGGGGGCCGAAGGCTACACCTTC.

This clone was observed a handful of times. The chain recombines TRBV19 with TRBJ1-4, with D perhaps matching TRBD1 (6 bases). This CDR3 has 16 amino acids. Trimming shortened V by 3 bases and J by 5 bases, and 16 bases separated the two germline ends. The germline CDR1 and CDR2 sequences are LNHDA and SQIVND (reference sequence). Here the CDR3 reads CASSIVADSRNEKLFF. Here the CDR3 DNA reads TGTGCCAGTAGTATTGTCGCGGACAGCCGAAATGAAAAACTGTTTTTT.

This clone was observed a few times. The J gene is TRBJ1-1, the V gene TRBV5-5; D is ambiguous. CDR1 SGHKS and CDR2 YYEKEE come from the germline V gene (reference sequence). V shed 0 bases and J shed 5 bases, with 11 bases lying between them. The CDR3 length is 14 residues. CDR3 nucleotide sequence: TGTGCCAGCAGCTTGGGTTTACGGGAGACTGAAGCTTTCTTT. It codes for CASSLGLRETEAFF.

This clone was detected only once. The genes are TRBV6-1 and TRBJ2-1; 7 bases map to TRBD2. V shed 7 bases, J shed 3 bases, and the junction held 9 bases outside the gene matches. This CDR3 comprises 15 residues. Germline V gene data show CDR1 as MNHNS and CDR2 as SASEGT. The CDR3 DNA reads TGTGCCAGCACAGAGCGGGACCGCGGCTACAATGAGCAGTTCTTC. Translating gives CASTERDRGYNEQFF.

This chain joins TRBV29-1 and TRBJ2-5; tentatively, D is TRBD1 (5 bases). Germline values: CDR1 SQVTM, CDR2 ANQGSEA. Trimming removed 0 bases at V and 7 bases at J, with 9 bases between. This CDR3 spans 12 amino acids. CDR3 sequence reads: CSVEERGATQYF. CDR3 sequence (DNA): TGCAGCGTTGAAGAACGTGGGGCGACCCAGTACTTC. Full variable domain (remainder filled in from reference TRBV29-1 and TRBJ2-5): SAVISQKPSRDICQRGTSLTIQCQVDSQVTMMFWYRQQPGQSLTLIATANQGSEATYESGFVIDKFPISRPNLTFSTLTVSNMSPEDSSIYLCSVEERGATQYFGPGTRLLVL.

This clone occurred a few times. The V gene is TRBV30, the J gene TRBJ1-5; D gene ambiguous. The CDR3 has 14 amino acids. The V and J ends lost 1 base and 4 bases respectively, with 11 bases between them. Germline assignment: CDR1 GTSNPN and CDR2 SVGIG (reference sequence). Here the CDR3 reads CAWSEGPGNQPQHF. The CDR3 DNA sequence: TGTGCCTGGAGTGAGGGTCCGGGGAATCAGCCCCAGCATTTT.

The rearrangement uses TRBV27 and TRBJ2-7; D is ambiguous. Germline assignment: CDR1 MNHEY and CDR2 SMNVEV (reference sequence). V lost 5 bases and J lost 2, with 19 bases in between. The CDR3 consists of 16 residues. The CDR3 loop reads CASSVAPPPTTYEQYF. The CDR3 DNA reads as TGTGCCAGCAGTGTCGCCCCTCCACCAACAACCTACGAGCAGTACTTC.

V gene TRBV5-8 combines with J gene TRBJ2-7, with 12 bases identical to TRBD2. The CDR3 length is 14 residues. Germline-derived CDR1 and CDR2 are SGHTS and YDEGEE. The junction had 2 bases not matched to a gene; V was cut back by 4 bases and J by 3 bases. DNA of the CDR3: TGTGCCAGCAGCACGGGACTAGCGGGCTACGAGCAGTACTTC. Translating it yields CASSTGLAGYEQYF.

The rearrangement links TRBV27 to TRBJ2-1, with 11 positions matching TRBD1. This CDR3 has 13 residues. The germline CDR1 and CDR2 sequences are MNHEY and SMNVEV (reference sequence). After removal of 10 bases from V and 7 bases from J, the junction contained 6 bases not matched to a gene. CDR3 in DNA: TGTGCCACAGGGACAGGGGGTGGAAATGAGCAGTTCTTC. This codes for CATGTGGGNEQFF.

The rearrangement joins TRBV4-1 to TRBJ1-4; no clear D gene. In germline, CDR1 is MGHRA, CDR2 YSYEKL. The CDR3 is 15 amino acids. V was pared by 3 bases and J by 5 bases, with 13 bases between. Here the CDR3 DNA reads TGCGCCAGCAGCCACGTCGATCCGGGGAATGAAAAACTGTTTTTT. Residues: CASSHVDPGNEKLFF.

The chain links TRBV27 to TRBJ1-1; 7 nucleotides agree with TRBD1. The CDR3 has 13 residues. In germline, CDR1 is MNHEY, CDR2 SMNVEV (reference sequence). V dropped 4 bases and J dropped 6; count of bases not matched to a gene: 5. Here the CDR3 reads CASSSPGGPEAFF. CDR3 in DNA: TGTGCCAGCAGTTCGCCAGGGGGGCCTGAAGCTTTCTTT.

This clone was counted between two and nine times. The chain has TRBV30 and TRBJ1-5, with D uncertain. V lost 5 bases to trimming and J lost 7 bases, with 15 bases between them. Germline V gene lookup returns CDR1 GTSNPN and CDR2 SVGIG (reference sequence). This CDR3 spans 13 amino acids. CDR3 sequence reads: CAWSQEVGQPQHF. In DNA, the CDR3 is TGTGCCTGGTCCCAAGAGGTCGGGCAGCCCCAGCATTTT. The full variable domain, rest sourced from reference TRBV30 and TRBJ1-5, is SQTIHQWPATLVQPVGSPLSLECTVEGTSNPNLYWYRQAAGRGLQLLFYSVGIGQISSEVPQNLSASRPQDRQFILSSKKLLLSDSGFYLCAWSQEVGQPQHFGDGTRLSIL.

The rearrangement links TRBV5-4 to TRBJ1-2, with a weak D call TRBD1 (5 bases). Germline CDR1 and CDR2: SGHNT and YYREEE (reference sequence). CDR3 length: 13 amino acids. V was shortened by 4 bases and J by 5 bases, with 12 bases between the two germline ends. CDR3 DNA: TGTGCCAGCAGCAAGGGAGGGGTATATGGCTACACCTTC. It yields the protein CASSKGGVYGYTF.

This clone turned up a few times. The genes are TRBV6-5 and TRBJ1-1; D is ambiguous. Germline V CDR1 and CDR2: MNHEY, SVGAGI. The V gene lost 7 bases and the J gene lost 3 bases, with 15 bases spanning the gap. CDR3 length: 14 residues. In DNA form, the CDR3 reads TGTGCCAGCACCCCAATATCGAGGGACACTGAAGCTTTCTTT. This codes for CASTPISRDTEAFF.

The J gene is TRBJ1-5, the V gene TRBV7-2; D is perhaps TRBD1 (5 bases). Trimming cost V 4 bases and J 6 bases, with 16 bases left between them. This CDR3 region has 15 residues. Germline lookup yields CDR1 SGHTA and CDR2 FQGNSA. CDR3 in DNA: TGTGCCAGCAGCTCCCACACCCCCGACAGTCAGCCCCAGCATTTT. Amino acids: CASSSHTPDSQPQHF.

V and J are TRBV28 and TRBJ1-1, with unresolved D. Trimming left V 8 bases short and J 3 bases short, with 13 bases between. CDR1 MDHEN and CDR2 SYDVKM come from the germline V gene. CDR3 size: 13 residues. CDR3 loop: CASGLAGYTEAFF. CDR3 coding DNA: TGTGCCAGCGGGCTGGCGGGGTACACTGAAGCTTTCTTT.

The rearrangement uses TRBV6-1 and TRBJ1-1; D not resolved. This CDR3 has 10 amino acids. The germline gives CDR1 MNHNS, CDR2 SASEGT. Trimming left V 8 bases short and J 3 bases short, with 4 bases between. The CDR3 loop is CASGDTEAFF. CDR3 nucleotides: TGTGCCAGCGGAGACACTGAAGCTTTCTTT.